The clone carrying this T cell receptor (beta chain) has just one count. Healthy Caucasians from Russia aged about 6 to 90 served as donors. The sample is drawn from a study of blood T cells in healthy people across ages. The CDR3 totals 15 residues. From germline, CDR1 is SGHRS and CDR2 YFSETQ. The germline V and J ends were trimmed by 3 bases and 7 bases, with 17 bases remaining between them. Through a sample-barcoded 5' primer and a J-beta primer mix, a second PCR was run for about 6 to 11 cycles. TCRdb used MiXCR to reprocess the 5' RACE reads, holding one entry per CDR3 protein. The sample shows 780,000 or so distinct CDR3 sequences, about 53% of them seen only once.

The V and J genes are TRBV5-1 and TRBJ1-5, with a weak D call TRBD1 (5 bases). The sample consisted of blood. The source of this sequence is a man older than 75 in good health. The CDR3 sequence is CASSSDGGESQPQHF. CDR3 nucleotide sequence: TGCGCCAGCAGCTCAGATGGGGGGGAGAGCCAGCCCCAGCATTTT.